This T cell receptor beta chain comes out of a study of cytomegalovirus exposure and HLA in healthy donors. Study-level points and caveats: In an earlier analysis, in 540 or so donors, most V segments appeared productive either ~90% or ~30% of the time. Among TCR beta chains, those listed as cytomegalovirus-associated numbered more than 150. In a later analysis, a missense DCLRE1C variant was linked to TCR beta V- and J-gene trimming.

Researchers ran the PCR with 60 Vbeta and 13 Jbeta primers. The data were produced by immunoSEQ multiplex PCR, yet TCRdb's version contains in-frame clones alone and is incomplete. This sample has around 85,000 clones, with under 80% found just once. For this clone: Its target is unknown.

Trimming left V 3 bases short and J 9 bases short, with 13 bases between. CDR1 and CDR2 (germline): SNHLY, FYNNEI. The CDR3 is 13 residues long. The sequencing input was PBMCs. The rearrangement uses TRBV2 and TRBJ2-3, with a tentative D call TRBD1 (6 bases). The TCR originated in a man aged 55-75 years in good health and CMV-seronegative. In DNA form, the CDR3 reads TGTGCCAGCAGTGAGGACAGAAAGGCGACGCAGTATTTT. This translates into CASSEDRKATQYF.